This T cell receptor (beta chain) is from a study of CD8 T cells in ankylosing spondylitis. CDR3 size: 16 residues. Germline CDR1 is SGHTA and CDR2 is FQGNSA. J lost 7 bases, V lost 1 base, and 7 bases had no gene match. Library preparation for TCR beta used quantitative 5'-RACE with molecular barcodes. Via MiXCR, TCRdb re-called the 5' RACE reads, giving one row per CDR3 protein. The table has hundreds of thousands of distinct CDR3 sequences, roughly 20% seen once. V is TRBV7-2 and J is TRBJ2-4; TRBD2 matches at 10 bases. This receptor was taken from a female donor with ankylosing spondylitis or in good health (not recorded which). Sample: blood, either unsorted or a sorted T cell fraction (not recorded which). CDR3 sequence reads: CASSLVLAGGTNIQYF. DNA for the CDR3: TGTGCCAGCAGCTTAGTATTAGCGGGAGGAACGAACATTCAGTACTTC.